This TCR beta chain originates from a study of blood T cell repertoires in COVID-19. Across the study: Samples of COVID-19 (acute and convalescent) were obtained from the United States, Italy and Spain. PBMCs, B-cell-depleted T cells, or T cells provided the cDNA or gDNA that made up the material.

Original data processing: It was from reference gene primer amplification that nucleated cell counts were estimated. Using immunoSEQ multiplex PCR, the repertoire was profiled, and TCRdb retains in-frame clones only, with some absent. D and trimming were read from the DNA, whereas the V and J calls and clone size are those reported in that table. The profile shows fewer than 250,000 clones, 83% of them singletons. Clinical history as reported by participants underpinned cohort assignment. The sample taken for sequencing was PBMCs or T cells enriched from blood (not recorded which). This TCR was recovered from a woman aged 50 to 65 who had been exposed to COVID-19.

The CDR3 loop is CASHDRGPDQPQHF. CDR3 nucleotide sequence: TGTGCCAGCCATGACAGGGGGCCGGATCAGCCCCAGCATTTT. This chain joins TRBV28 and TRBJ1-5; 10 bases are a match to TRBD1. The CDR3 sequence is 14 residues long. Germline CDR1 MDHEN, CDR2 SYDVKM. Germline trimming cut 8 bases from V and 5 bases from J; bases unmatched to any gene: 6.